The 22 T cell receptor beta chains below come from one sample, sequenced in a study of cytomegalovirus exposure and HLA in healthy donors. Primers for the PCR totalled 60 Vbeta and 13 Jbeta. The method was immunoSEQ multiplex PCR; TCRdb's version includes in-frame clones alone and lacks a portion of them. The sample has around 150,000 clones; the top ten hold 2.1%. Sequencing was done on a sample of PBMCs. These TCRs come from a man aged 25-40 years in good health and CMV-seronegative.

V usage is TRBV6-5 and J usage is TRBJ2-5; a weak D match, TRBD1 (5 bases). The CDR3 has 15 amino acids. The germline gives CDR1 MNHEY, CDR2 SVGAGI. With 0 bases removed from V and 3 bases from J, the gap between germline ends came to 11 bases. CDR3 DNA: TGTGCCAGCAGTTACTCCCAGGGCCTTAAAGAGACCCAGTACTTC. Translated, it gives CASSYSQGLKETQYF.

This sequence joins TRBV2 and TRBJ1-1; D might be TRBD1 (5 bases). V lost 6 bases and J lost 6, with 14 bases in between. CDR1 SNHLY and CDR2 FYNNEI come from the germline V gene. This CDR3 has 13 amino acids. CDR3 sequence reads: CASRQTEGAEAFF. CDR3 coding DNA: TGTGCCAGCAGACAGACAGAAGGCGCTGAAGCTTTCTTT.

For this clone: This CDR3 is missing its conserved last phenylalanine or tryptophan, likely due to a read error. V is TRBV6-4 and J is TRBJ2-2; D may be TRBD2 (5 bases). Looked up from germline, CDR1 is MRHNA and CDR2 is SNTAGT. The CDR3 runs 13 residues. The ends were cut back, 7 bases at V and 3 bases at J, with 9 bases in the middle. This CDR3 reads CASTDGDTGELFI. DNA for the CDR3: TGTGCCAGCACCGACGGGGACACCGGGGAGCTGTTTATT.

V gene TRBV15 combines with J gene TRBJ1-5; D gene ambiguous. Per the germline V gene, CDR1 is LNHNV and CDR2 is YYDKDF (reference sequence). The CDR3 totals 15 residues. Trimming left V 0 bases short and J 9 bases short, with 15 bases between. CDR3 DNA: TGTGCCACCAGCAGAGATGGGGAGGGAATGAGGCCCCAGCATTTT. As protein: CATSRDGEGMRPQHF.

The genes are TRBV6-1 and TRBJ2-1; TRBD2 aligns across 9 bases. The germline V gene has CDR1 MNHNS and CDR2 SASEGT. Germline trimming cut 4 bases from V and 3 bases from J; bases unmatched to any gene: 4. The CDR3 has 15 amino acids. The CDR3 sequence is CASSVAGEGYNEQFF. The CDR3 DNA sequence: TGTGCCAGCAGTGTAGCGGGAGAGGGCTACAATGAGCAGTTCTTC.

The chain links TRBV5-4 to TRBJ2-7; TRBD2 matches 8 bases. The CDR3 extends over 13 amino acids. The junction had 3 bases not matched to a gene; V was cut back by 0 bases and J by 7 bases. Germline CDR1 SGHNT, CDR2 YYREEE (reference sequence). The DNA of the CDR3 is TGTGCCAGCAGCTTGGCGGGAGGGTGGGAGCAGTACTTC. Translating gives CASSLAGGWEQYF. The full variable domain, its missing parts supplied by reference TRBV5-4 and TRBJ2-7, is ETGVTQSPTHLIKTRGQQVTLRCSSQSGHNTVSWYQQALGQGPQFIFQYYREEENGRGNFPPRFSGLQFPNYSSELNVNALELDDSALYLCASSLAGGWEQYFGPGTRLTVT.

The chain links TRBV19 to TRBJ1-4, with 10 bases matching TRBD1. Germline CDR1 reads LNHDA; CDR2 reads SQIVND (reference sequence). The CDR3 sequence is 14 residues long. The V and J ends lost 3 bases and 7 bases, in that order; junction bases with no gene match: 2. Written as DNA, the CDR3 is TGTGCCAGTAGTATGGGACAGGGGAGTGAAAAACTGTTTTTT. Encoded protein: CASSMGQGSEKLFF.

The J gene is TRBJ2-3, the V gene TRBV28, with TRBD2 matching 9 bases. J lost 2 bases, V lost 6 bases, and 3 bases had no gene match. CDR3 length equals 14 residues. Germline V lookup: CDR1 MDHEN, CDR2 SYDVKM. The CDR3 region is CASSPSGVTDTQYF. The CDR3 coding sequence is TGTGCCAGCAGCCCTAGCGGGGTCACAGATACGCAGTATTTT.

The gene calls are TRBV7-9 and TRBJ2-3; a weak D match, TRBD2 (5 bases). Germline CDR1 is SEHNR and CDR2 is FQNEAQ (reference sequence). V gave up 6 bases and J gave up 3 bases, with 19 bases separating them. The length of the CDR3 is 16 residues. The DNA of the CDR3 is TGTGCCAGCAGAGAAATGACACGACGGGATACAGATACGCAGTATTTT. Amino acid sequence: CASREMTRRDTDTQYF.

This chain joins TRBV18 and TRBJ2-7; maybe TRBD2 (6 bases). Germline V gene lookup returns CDR1 KGHSH and CDR2 LQKENI. The CDR3 has 13 amino acids. Trimming cost V 3 bases and J 3 bases, with 9 bases left between them. The CDR3 sequence is CASSPLASYEQYF. The DNA of the CDR3 is TGTGCCAGCTCACCCCTAGCGAGCTACGAGCAGTACTTC.

This rearrangement joins TRBV5-1 to TRBJ2-7; 10 bases match TRBD2. This CDR3 spans 17 amino acids. V was pared by 1 base and J by 2 bases, with 9 bases of the junction left unmatched. From germline, CDR1 is SGHRS and CDR2 YFSETQ. CDR3 DNA: TGCGCCAGCAGCTTGACGGCTAGCGGGAGCTTCCCCTACGAGCAGTACTTC. It specifies CASSLTASGSFPYEQYF.

A note on this clone: This CDR3 is also generated by other DNA sequences in the sample. The CDR3 here is CASSPESSGPYEQYF. For the CDR3, the DNA is TGTGCCAGCTCACCAGAGTCGAGCGGCCCCTACGAGCAGTACTTC. This chain uses TRBV18 with TRBJ2-7, with a tentative D call TRBD2 (5 bases). In germline, CDR1 is KGHSH, CDR2 LQKENI. The CDR3 has 15 residues. Trimming cost V 2 bases and J 2 bases, with 13 bases left between them.

The chain is built from TRBV28 and TRBJ2-7; D is possibly TRBD1 (5 bases). CDR3 length: 15 residues. With 3 bases removed from V and 3 bases from J, the gap between germline ends came to 15 bases. CDR1 is MDHEN, CDR2 SYDVKM, per germline. CDR3 region: CASSLTANIYYEQYF. The CDR3 DNA follows: TGTGCCAGCAGTTTGACAGCGAATATCTACTACGAGCAGTACTTC. Filled out from reference TRBV28 and TRBJ2-7, the complete variable domain reads DVKVTQSSRYLVKRTGEKVFLECVQDMDHENMFWYRQDPGLGLRLIYFSYDVKMKEKGDIPEGYSVSREKKERFSLILESASTNQTSMYLCASSLTANIYYEQYFGPGTRLTVT.

J is TRBJ2-1 and V is TRBV4-2; 9 positions match TRBD2. This CDR3 is 16 amino acids long. V shed 0 bases, J shed 4 bases, and the junction held 4 bases outside the gene matches. CDR1 is LGHNA and CDR2 is YNFKEQ in the germline V gene. DNA of the CDR3: TGTGCCAGCAGCCAAGATTCGGCGGGAGGGTACAATGAGCAGTTCTTC. This translates into CASSQDSAGGYNEQFF.

The V gene is TRBV11-2, the J gene TRBJ2-1; 9 positions agree with TRBD1. Germline CDR1 SGHAT, CDR2 FQNNGV. V trimming: 5 bases; J trimming: 3 bases; junction bases outside the gene matches: 5. The CDR3 runs to 15 residues. The CDR3 sequence is CASSTPDRGYNEQFF. The CDR3 DNA reads as TGTGCCAGCAGCACCCCGGACAGGGGCTACAATGAGCAGTTCTTC. Full variable domain (missing parts from reference TRBV11-2 and TRBJ2-1): EAGVAQSPRYKIIEKRQSVAFWCNPISGHATLYWYQQILGQGPKLLIQFQNNGVVDDSQLPKDRFSAERLKGVDSTLKIQPAKLEDSAVYLCASSTPDRGYNEQFFGPGTRLTVL.

This chain's CDR3 is CASSIMNRDAKTEAFF. CDR3 sequence (DNA): TGTGCCAGTAGTATTATGAACAGGGATGCAAAGACTGAAGCTTTCTTT. The chain combines TRBV19 with TRBJ1-1; perhaps TRBD1 as D (6 bases). CDR3 length: 16 residues. Germline V gene sequence: CDR1 LNHDA, CDR2 SQIVND (reference sequence). V lost 3 bases and J lost 5, with 19 bases in between.

The V and J genes are TRBV18 and TRBJ2-7, with a possible D match to TRBD2 (6 bases). CDR3 size: 15 residues. V was shortened by 2 bases and J by 0 bases, with 11 bases between the two germline ends. Germline CDR1 reads KGHSH; CDR2 reads LQKENI. For the CDR3, the DNA is TGTGCCAGCTCACCAGGGGGGACGAGCTCCTACGAGCAGTACTTC. Amino acid sequence: CASSPGGTSSYEQYF. Using reference TRBV18 and TRBJ2-7 for the parts outside the CDR3, the full variable domain is NAGVMQNPRHLVRRRGQEARLRCSPMKGHSHVYWYRQLPEEGLKFMVYLQKENIIDESGMPKERFSAEFPKEGPSILRIQQVVRGDSAAYFCASSPGGTSSYEQYFGPGTRLTVT.

CDR3 bases: TGCAGCGTTATGGGACAGGTGTCCTCCTACGAGCAGTACTTC. It yields the protein CSVMGQVSSYEQYF. The chain couples TRBV29-1 to TRBJ2-7; 8 nucleotides align to TRBD1. CDR1 is SQVTM, CDR2 ANQGSEA, per germline. Trimming at V came to 5 bases and at J to 0 bases, leaving 6 bases not matched to a gene. The CDR3 is made up of 14 amino acids.

The genes are TRBV14 and TRBJ2-1, with D possibly being TRBD2 (6 bases). The CDR3 extends over 15 amino acids. Germline CDR1 is SGHDN and CDR2 is FVKESK. V lost 3 bases and J 4 bases, leaving 13 bases between the germline ends. DNA of the CDR3: TGTGCCAGCAGCCACGAGACTAGGGGTTACAATGAGCAGTTCTTC. Residues: CASSHETRGYNEQFF.

This chain joins TRBV5-8 and TRBJ1-2, with 7 bases aligning to TRBD1. The CDR3 has 12 amino acids. Germline V gene lookup returns CDR1 SGHTS and CDR2 YDEGEE. V shed 4 bases and J 5 bases; nucleotides not matched to a gene: 2. CDR3: CASSPGQYGYTF. CDR3 nucleotide sequence: TGTGCCAGCAGCCCGGGACAGTATGGCTACACCTTC.

Written as DNA, the CDR3 is TGTGCCAGCAGCCGAGTCGCGAGGGAGACCTACGAGCAGTACTTC. Encoded protein: CASSRVARETYEQYF. The chain is built from TRBV7-2 and TRBJ2-7, with D possibly matching TRBD2 (5 bases). The CDR3 consists of 15 residues. Germline V gene sequence: CDR1 SGHTA, CDR2 FQGNSA. V shed 5 bases and J shed 2 bases, with 16 bases lying between them.

The chain combines TRBV28 with TRBJ2-7; 9 bases are a match to TRBD1. Germline CDR1 MDHEN, CDR2 SYDVKM. V was pared by 3 bases and J by 5 bases, with 5 bases of the junction left unmatched. The CDR3 consists of 14 residues. The CDR3 nucleotides are TGTGCCAGCAGTTTGGGGACAGGGACCCACGAGCAGTACTTC. Translation gives CASSLGTGTHEQYF.